This TCR beta chain came from a study of a mutant IDH1 vaccine in newly diagnosed glioma. The method was immunoSEQ multiplex PCR; TCRdb's version includes in-frame clones alone and lacks a portion of them. Of tens of thousands of clones in the sample, roughly 76% are singletons; the top ten hold roughly 5.3%. A note on this clone: The antigen remains undetermined.

CDR3 length: 16 amino acids. The germline CDR1 and CDR2 sequences are KGHSH and LQKENI. Trimming cost V 3 bases and J 4 bases; bases outside gene matches: 7. Time point given: week 35, safety follow-up. Doses consisted of 300 ug of mutant IDH1 20-mer peptide each, paired with topical imiquimod. Sequenced material: PBMCs, taken from a glioma patient whose treatment included an IDH1 peptide vaccine. The source is a middle-aged man with glioma. V gene TRBV18 combines with J gene TRBJ1-5; 9 positions match TRBD1. The CDR3 coding sequence is TGTGCCAGCTCACCTTATGGGACAGGGAAGAATCAGCCCCAGCATTTT. Translation gives CASSPYGTGKNQPQHF.